This TCR beta chain was identified during a study of siplizumab effects on memory and regulatory T cells. Study-level results: Major contributors to the alloresponse seemed to be naive T cells, which also appeared more diverse than memory cells. Siplizumab caused a significant drop in alloreactive sequences traceable to unstimulated CD4+ memory cells. Most alloreactive clones went unmapped to unstimulated subsets; only a minor fraction mapped.

Unstimulated naive, memory, effector memory and TEMRA subsets from three donor pairs were sequenced. Germline lookup yields CDR1 SGHTA and CDR2 FQGNSA. Between the trimmed V and J ends, which lost 7 bases and 2 bases, there was a span of 15 bases. The CDR3 length is 14 residues. As for this clone: Its matching antigen is unknown.

The table came from immunoSEQ multiplex PCR; TCRdb's copy has only in-frame clones and leaves some out. The profile covers roughly 62,000 clones, with around 79% appearing a single time and roughly 0.4% taken by the ten largest. The origin of this receptor is a human donor in good health. The sample was memory CD4+ T cells sorted from blood. V usage is TRBV7-2 and J usage is TRBJ2-7; D ambiguous. CDR3 residues: CASTNPTKTYEQYF. The CDR3 nucleotides are TGTGCCAGCACCAACCCGACAAAAACCTACGAGCAGTACTTC.